A selection of T cell receptor beta chains follows, all from one sample in a study of cytomegalovirus exposure and HLA in healthy donors. Generated by immunoSEQ multiplex PCR, the TCRdb table keeps only in-frame clones and is missing some. This table lists 45,000 to 60,000 clones. Sample: PBMCs. These receptors all come from a woman aged 40 to 49 in good health and CMV-seronegative. CDR3s include the opening cysteine and the closing phenylalanine or tryptophan. Each record gives: clone size, V gene, J gene, CDR3 protein. Clone size is stated in some rows and not others, as once, few, many or a class when expanded.

>.|TRBV6-5|TRBJ2-7
CASSRTSGDYEQYF
>.|TRBV6-5|TRBJ2-1
CASSFAGTGYNEQFF
>.|TRBV28|TRBJ1-5
CASRSGGQNQPQHF
>.|TRBV4-3|TRBJ2-5
CASSYPGTSGRGQETQYF
>.|TRBV6-6|TRBJ2-7
CASSYEGSYEQYF
>.|TRBV5-4|TRBJ2-3
CASWGGGGHQGTDTQYF
>.|TRBV30|TRBJ1-4
CAWRTGSGEKLFF
>.|TRBV19|TRBJ2-2
CATDSGTSVTGELFF
>.|TRBV9|TRBJ2-1
CASSVGGLAGNEQFF
>medium-sized|TRBV15|TRBJ2-7
CAISAGNSYEQYF
>.|TRBV6-1|TRBJ1-5
CASSEDRGLGNQPQHF
>.|TRBV6-5|TRBJ2-5
CASTILAGATETQYF
>.|TRBV30|TRBJ1-2
CAWGRGGIYGYTF
>.|TRBV9|TRBJ1-1
CASSTSTGSTGGTEAFF
>.|TRBV2|TRBJ1-2
CASSEGAGGNYGYTF
>.|TRBV4-2|TRBJ2-7
CASSQDRSGSSYEQYF
>.|TRBV5-6|TRBJ1-2
CASTISEANYGYTF
>.|TRBV7-9|TRBJ1-1
CASSLANQRGTEAFF
>.|TRBV19|TRBJ2-7
CASSIPRQGIPYEQYF
>.|TRBV9|TRBJ2-5
CASSVGASHQETQYF
>.|TRBV28|TRBJ1-2
CASSLQGQSYGYTF
>.|TRBV28|TRBJ1-1
CASRTGQLNTEAFF
>.|TRBV25-1|TRBJ2-7
CASSLAALAEQYF
>.|TRBV9|TRBJ2-1
CASSVAAGGYNEQFF
>.|TRBV4-3|TRBJ2-3
CASSQELAASTDTQYF
>.|TRBV6-5|TRBJ1-4
CASSASRGLGEKLFF
>.|TRBV7-9|TRBJ1-1
CASSSGVIANTEAFF
>.|TRBV5-4|TRBJ2-7
CASSLGAGNEQYF
>.|TRBV19|TRBJ1-6
CASSPTTGGGSPLHF
>.|TRBV5-5|TRBJ1-5
CASSLYRGQDQPQHF
>.|TRBV7-2|TRBJ2-7
CASSLNLDRTEQYF
>.|TRBV27|TRBJ1-6
CASSTTGVNSPLHF
>.|TRBV7-2|TRBJ1-5
CASSTTGGGGQPQHF
>.|TRBV7-9|TRBJ1-5
CASSLPGGQPQHF